This entry lists 29 T cell receptor beta chains sequenced from one sample in a study of shared clonotypes between healthy human individuals. Profiling relied on immunoSEQ multiplex PCR, and the TCRdb table lists in-frame clones only, not all of them. The data show about 1.1 million clones, about 80% seen once. Sequencing was performed on memory CD4+ T cells from PBMCs. Indicated subset: CD45RA-negative fraction. All receptors come from a man between 18 and 35 years old in good health. Some clones in this sample may be carry-over from other donors' samples.

This sequence joins TRBV2 and TRBJ2-3; 13 positions match TRBD2. This CDR3 spans 18 amino acids. Looked up from germline, CDR1 is SNHLY and CDR2 is FYNNEI. The V gene end was trimmed by 1 base and the J gene end by 4 bases; junction bases not matched to a gene: 8. CDR3 region: CASSEVWTSGRLADTQYF. The CDR3 DNA is TGTGCCAGCAGTGAAGTCTGGACTAGCGGGAGATTGGCAGATACGCAGTATTTT. Based on the CDR3 plus reference TRBV2 and TRBJ2-3, the full variable domain is EPEVTQTPSHQVTQMGQEVILRCVPISNHLYFYWYRQILGQKVEFLVSFYNNEISEKSEIFDDQFSVERPDGSNFTLKIRSTKLEDSAMYFCASSEVWTSGRLADTQYFGPGTRLTVL.

The gene calls are TRBV14 and TRBJ2-3, with D maybe TRBD1 (5 bases). With 4 bases removed from V and 5 bases from J, the gap between germline ends came to 16 bases. The CDR3 sequence is 15 residues long. Germline loops: CDR1 SGHDN, CDR2 FVKESK. This CDR3 reads CASSPYGQGIDTQYF. The CDR3 coding sequence is TGTGCCAGCAGCCCTTATGGGCAGGGAATAGATACGCAGTATTTT.

J is TRBJ2-1 and V is TRBV7-3, with TRBD2 matching over 7 bases. With V trimmed by 7 bases and J by 4 bases, 16 bases remained unmatched. The CDR3 length is 17 residues. Germline V CDR1 and CDR2: SGHTA, FQGTGA. The CDR3 region has the DNA TGTGCCAGCACCCTAGGGGCGGGAGAGGTTGGGTACAATGAGCAGTTCTTC. Translating gives CASTLGAGEVGYNEQFF.

This clone has a count of ten or more. This rearrangement joins TRBV21-1 to TRBJ2-7; no check of the table's D call, TRBD2, against the DNA was made. TRBV21-1 is listed as a pseudogene. CDR3 length: 18 amino acids. The CDR3 coding sequence is TGTGCCAGCAGCTTTGAGGGAGAGTCCGATTGGGTTACCTACGAGCAGTACTTC. Encoded protein: CASSFEGESDWVTYEQYF.

V is TRBV5-6 and J is TRBJ2-6, with D uncertain. The CDR3 is made up of 16 amino acids. Germline-derived CDR1 and CDR2 are SGHDT and YYEEEE. The germline V and J ends were trimmed by 0 bases and 0 bases, with 7 bases remaining between them. The CDR3 DNA follows: TGTGCCAGCAGCTTGGCCACAGCCTCTGGGGCCAACGTCCTGACTTTC. Translating it yields CASSLATASGANVLTF.

In this sample, this clone turned up a few times. The CDR3 loop reads CASGPNYGYTF. The CDR3 coding sequence is TGTGCCAGCGGCCCTAACTATGGCTACACCTTC. The chain joins TRBV28 to TRBJ1-2; unclear D gene. The CDR3 contains 11 residues. The V gene lost 8 bases and the J gene lost 0 bases, with 4 bases spanning the gap. Germline CDR1 reads MDHEN; CDR2 reads SYDVKM.

The count of this clone is one. The chain couples TRBV5-1 to TRBJ2-1; 7 nucleotides match TRBD1. V was pared by 6 bases and J by 3 bases, with 6 bases of the junction left unmatched. This CDR3 region has 14 residues. Germline V gene data show CDR1 as SGHRS and CDR2 as YFSETQ. The CDR3 coding sequence is TGCGCCAGCACCAAGGACAGGAACTACAATGAGCAGTTCTTC. Its protein is CASTKDRNYNEQFF.

V usage is TRBV18 and J usage is TRBJ2-7; the D is unclear. Germline lookup yields CDR1 KGHSH and CDR2 LQKENI. The CDR3 runs to 15 residues. Trimming removed 1 base from V and 4 bases from J, with 14 bases in between. CDR3 sequence (DNA): TGTGCCAGCTCACCACAATCCGCTGCTGGGTACGAGCAGTACTTC. This translates into CASSPQSAAGYEQYF.

This rearrangement joins TRBV7-7 to TRBJ2-2, with D perhaps TRBD2 (5 bases). Germline V gives CDR1 SSHAT, CDR2 FNYEAQ (reference sequence). Between the trimmed V and J ends, which lost 5 bases and 1 base, there was a span of 17 bases. This CDR3 contains 17 residues. The CDR3: CASSQDPWRVNTGELFF. DNA of the CDR3: TGTGCCAGCAGCCAAGACCCGTGGCGGGTGAACACCGGGGAGCTGTTTTTT.

This clone was recorded a few times. In DNA form, the CDR3 reads TGCAGTGCCCACGGAGGGGGGGGCCGGAGGGACACTGAAGCTTTCTTT. Amino acids: CSAHGGGGRRDTEAFF. The V and J genes are TRBV29-1 and TRBJ1-1; tentative D call: TRBD1 (6 bases). The CDR3 contains 16 residues. Germline loops: CDR1 SQVTM, CDR2 ANQGSEA.

This chain connects TRBV20-1 to TRBJ1-5, with D possibly matching TRBD1 (6 bases). CDR3 length: 11 amino acids. Germline CDR1 is DFQATT and CDR2 is SNEGSKA (reference sequence). Trimming stripped 6 bases from V and 11 bases from J, with 14 bases between. The CDR3 nucleotides are TGCAGTGCCTACGGACAGCACTCCCAGCATTTT. As protein: CSAYGQHSQHF.

The V call is TRBV6-1, the J call TRBJ2-1, with a weak D call TRBD1 (6 bases). Germline CDR1 is MNHNS and CDR2 is SASEGT. V was clipped by 8 bases and J by 6 bases, with 14 bases between them. CDR3 size: 13 residues. The CDR3 here is CASGSAGVNEQFF. CDR3 DNA: TGTGCCAGCGGTTCGGCAGGGGTCAATGAGCAGTTCTTC.

This chain uses TRBV30 with TRBJ1-5, with TRBD1 identical over 9 bases. V was clipped by 3 bases and J by 8 bases; unmatched bases: 5. The CDR3 is made up of 13 amino acids. The V gene's germline CDR1 is GTSNPN and CDR2 SVGIG (reference sequence). The DNA for the CDR3 is TGTGCCTGGAGGCGACAGGGGGGGAAGCCCCAGCATTTT. This translates into CAWRRQGGKPQHF.

The chain is built from TRBV5-1 and TRBJ2-2, with D possibly being TRBD1 or TRBD2 (6 bases each). Germline assignment: CDR1 SGHRS and CDR2 YFSETQ. The CDR3 loop spans 17 amino acids. V was cut by 1 base and J by 5 bases, with 18 bases left in between. CDR3 in DNA: TGCGCCAGCAGCTTGATGCCTCCGGGGGCTATGACCGGGGAGCTGTTTTTT. As protein: CASSLMPPGAMTGELFF.

The chain is built from TRBV18 and TRBJ2-1, with 11 bases fitting TRBD2. CDR3 length equals 16 residues. Looked up from germline, CDR1 is KGHSH and CDR2 is LQKENI. Germline trimming cut 5 bases from V and 9 bases from J; bases unmatched to any gene: 12. This CDR3 reads CASSFGLAGGWGEQFF. The CDR3 nucleotides are TGTGCCAGCTCATTCGGACTAGCGGGCGGATGGGGTGAGCAGTTCTTC.

This chain uses TRBV28 with TRBJ2-1; 7 bases match TRBD1. The CDR3 consists of 14 residues. The ends lost 7 bases at V and 4 bases at J; junction bases unmatched: 7. Germline CDR1 is MDHEN and CDR2 is SYDVKM. The CDR3 loop reads CASKPGQIYNEQFF. The CDR3 DNA reads as TGTGCCAGCAAACCGGGACAGATTTACAATGAGCAGTTCTTC. The variable domain in full, with the rest retrieved from reference TRBV28 and TRBJ2-1, is DVKVTQSSRYLVKRTGEKVFLECVQDMDHENMFWYRQDPGLGLRLIYFSYDVKMKEKGDIPEGYSVSREKKERFSLILESASTNQTSMYLCASKPGQIYNEQFFGPGTRLTVL.

The chain couples TRBV7-8 to TRBJ2-1; TRBD2 aligns across 9 bases. Germline V lookup: CDR1 SGHVS, CDR2 FQNEAQ. With V trimmed by 3 bases and J by 10 bases, 10 bases remained unmatched. This CDR3 contains 15 residues. CDR3 sequence reads: CASSFTTSGEKEQFF. The CDR3 nucleotides read TGTGCCAGCAGCTTCACGACTAGCGGTGAAAAGGAGCAGTTCTTC.

This clone came up once. The CDR3 loop is CSVPIPPGQETQYF. The CDR3 bases are TGCAGCGTCCCTATCCCCCCAGGGCAAGAGACCCAGTACTTC. This sequence joins TRBV29-1 and TRBJ2-5, with a tentative D call TRBD1 (5 bases). Germline V gives CDR1 SQVTM, CDR2 ANQGSEA. V dropped 6 bases and J dropped 2 bases, with 16 bases sitting between them. The CDR3 runs to 14 residues.

The chain joins TRBV28 to TRBJ2-7, with 13 bases lining up with TRBD2. This CDR3 is built from 16 residues. The ends lost 6 bases at V and 2 bases at J; junction bases unmatched: 7. CDR1 and CDR2 (germline): MDHEN, SYDVKM. This CDR3 is CASRTTSGRRPYEQYF. The CDR3 bases are TGTGCCAGCAGGACGACTAGCGGGAGGCGCCCCTACGAGCAGTACTTC.

Turning to this clone: Other DNA sequences in the same sample also yield this CDR3. This chain links TRBV18 with TRBJ2-7; D is tentatively TRBD1 or TRBD2 (5 bases each). Germline CDR1 reads KGHSH; CDR2 reads LQKENI. The V end lost 2 bases, the J end lost 0 bases, and 8 bases lay between the germline ends. CDR3 length: 14 amino acids. The CDR3 DNA is TGTGCCAGCTCACCAGGGACGGTCTCCTACGAGCAGTACTTC. Its translation: CASSPGTVSYEQYF.

Of note for this clone: This clone may be a read error of a much larger clone one base away. This specimen includes other DNA sequences encoding the same CDR3. The rearrangement joins TRBV6-6 to TRBJ2-1, with D hard to call. The germline CDR1 and CDR2 sequences are MNHNY and SVGAGI (reference sequence). Trimming removed 4 bases from V and 5 bases from J, with 3 bases in between. This CDR3 is built from 11 residues. CDR3 bases: TGTGCCAGCAGTTCAAACAATGAGCAGTTCTTC. Translation gives CASSSNNEQFF.

A note on this clone: A clone one base away is much larger, so this may be a read error. This chain joins TRBV27 and TRBJ2-7, with TRBD1 matching over 8 bases. The CDR3 extends over 13 amino acids. The germline V gene has CDR1 MNHEY and CDR2 SMNVEV (reference sequence). J gave up 2 bases and V 6 bases, and 3 bases lay outside the gene matches. The CDR3 coding sequence is TGTGCCAGCAGCCAGGGGGCCGCCTACGAGCAGTACTTC. Amino acids: CASSQGAAYEQYF.

The chain uses TRBV6-6 and TRBJ2-7, with D tentatively TRBD1 (6 bases). This CDR3 spans 14 amino acids. V was trimmed by 7 bases and J by 2 bases, leaving 15 bases between them. CDR1 and CDR2 from the germline V gene are MNHNY and SVGAGI (reference sequence). The CDR3 here is CASNPTPGAYEQYF. The CDR3 region has the DNA TGTGCCAGCAATCCCACTCCAGGGGCCTACGAGCAGTACTTC.

The V gene is TRBV28, the J gene TRBJ2-1; TRBD2 is a possible D gene (6 bases). In germline, CDR1 is MDHEN, CDR2 SYDVKM. CDR3 size: 15 residues. With 1 base removed from V and 8 bases from J, the gap between germline ends came to 15 bases. DNA of the CDR3: TGTGCCAGCAGTTTATCACACCCTGGGAGGTATGAGCAGTTCTTC. It is translated as CASSLSHPGRYEQFF.

This sequence joins TRBV6-1 and TRBJ2-2; D is uncertain. Deletions cut 4 bases from V and 6 bases from J, with 9 bases between. The CDR3 length is 13 residues. In germline, CDR1 is MNHNS, CDR2 SASEGT. The CDR3: CASSAQAPGELFF. As DNA, the CDR3 is TGTGCCAGCAGTGCCCAGGCACCCGGGGAGCTGTTTTTT.

This clone has a handful of counts. J is TRBJ2-7 and V is TRBV2; 8 nucleotides line up with TRBD1. Germline V CDR1 and CDR2: SNHLY, FYNNEI. Trimming took 10 bases from V and 8 from J; bases not matched to a gene: 13. This CDR3 has 13 amino acids. CDR3 DNA sequence: TGTGCCACCCTGGGCACAGGGGGAGAGAAGCAGTACTTC. It yields the protein CATLGTGGEKQYF.

In this sample, this clone turned up a few times. The CDR3 is CSVEGQGPAYEQYF. CDR3 coding DNA: TGCAGCGTTGAAGGACAGGGACCGGCCTACGAGCAGTACTTC. This chain links TRBV29-1 with TRBJ2-7, with 7 bases identical to TRBD1. This CDR3 comprises 14 residues. Trimming cost V 1 base and J 2 bases; bases outside gene matches: 5. CDR1 and CDR2 from the germline V gene are SQVTM and ANQGSEA.

J is TRBJ2-1 and V is TRBV5-6; D is perhaps TRBD2 (6 bases). The CDR3 sequence is 16 residues long. Per germline, CDR1 SGHDT and CDR2 YYEEEE. Trimming stripped 0 bases from V and 5 bases from J, with 15 bases between. This CDR3 is CASSLASFGGNNEQFF. CDR3 bases: TGTGCCAGCAGCTTGGCAAGTTTCGGGGGAAACAATGAGCAGTTCTTC.

The V call is TRBV6-6, the J call TRBJ1-2, with 7 bases lining up with TRBD1. Germline V gene data show CDR1 as MNHNY and CDR2 as SVGAGI (reference sequence). V trimming: 6 bases; J trimming: 5 bases; junction bases outside the gene matches: 9. This CDR3 region has 14 residues. CDR3 protein: CASRPITGVYGYTF. The CDR3 nucleotides read TGTGCCAGCAGGCCGATTACAGGGGTTTATGGCTACACCTTC.